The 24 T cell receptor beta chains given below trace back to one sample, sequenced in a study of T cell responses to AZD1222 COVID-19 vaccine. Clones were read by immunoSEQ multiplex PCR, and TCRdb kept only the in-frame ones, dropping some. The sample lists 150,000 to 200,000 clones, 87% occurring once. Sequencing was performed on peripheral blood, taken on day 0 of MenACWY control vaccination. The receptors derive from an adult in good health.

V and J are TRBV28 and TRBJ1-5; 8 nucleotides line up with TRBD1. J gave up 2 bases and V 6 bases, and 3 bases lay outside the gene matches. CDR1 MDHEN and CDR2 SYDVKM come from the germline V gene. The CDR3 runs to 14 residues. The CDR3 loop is CASRPQGGNQPQHF. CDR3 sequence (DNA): TGTGCCAGCAGACCACAGGGGGGCAATCAGCCCCAGCATTTT.

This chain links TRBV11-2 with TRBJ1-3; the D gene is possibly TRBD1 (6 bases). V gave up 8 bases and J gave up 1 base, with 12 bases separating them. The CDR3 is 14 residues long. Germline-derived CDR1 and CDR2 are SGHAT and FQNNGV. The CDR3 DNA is TGTGCCAGCTCCTTAGGGGGGTCTGGAAACACCATATATTTT. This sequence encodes CASSLGGSGNTIYF.

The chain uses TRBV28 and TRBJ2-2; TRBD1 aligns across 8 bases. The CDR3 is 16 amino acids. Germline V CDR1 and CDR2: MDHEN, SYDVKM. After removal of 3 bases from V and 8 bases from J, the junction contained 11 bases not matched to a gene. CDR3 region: CASSFQGTGRPGELFF. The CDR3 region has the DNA TGTGCCAGCAGTTTCCAGGGGACAGGTCGTCCGGGGGAGCTGTTTTTT.

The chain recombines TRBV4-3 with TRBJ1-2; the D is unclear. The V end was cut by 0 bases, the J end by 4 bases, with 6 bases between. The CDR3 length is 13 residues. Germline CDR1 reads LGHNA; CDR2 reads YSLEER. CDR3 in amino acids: CASSQDGFYGYTF. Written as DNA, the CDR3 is TGCGCCAGCAGCCAAGACGGGTTCTATGGCTACACCTTC.

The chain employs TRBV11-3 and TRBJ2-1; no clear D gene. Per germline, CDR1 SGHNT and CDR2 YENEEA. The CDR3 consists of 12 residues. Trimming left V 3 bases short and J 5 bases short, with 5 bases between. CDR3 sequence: CASSFPNNEQFF. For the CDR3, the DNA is TGTGCCAGCAGCTTCCCGAACAATGAGCAGTTCTTC.

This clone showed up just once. DNA for the CDR3: TGCGCCAGCAGCCAAGATTTGGGCCGACAGGGGATGAACACTGAAGCTTTCTTT. Translating gives CASSQDLGRQGMNTEAFF. The V gene is TRBV4-3, the J gene TRBJ1-1, with 8 nucleotides matching TRBD1. Germline V gene data show CDR1 as LGHNA and CDR2 as YSLEER. V dropped 0 bases and J dropped 0; count of bases not matched to a gene: 9. CDR3 length: 18 residues.

The CDR3 loop is CATSDPPPGLASYEQYF. As DNA, the CDR3 is TGTGCCACCAGTGATCCCCCTCCGGGACTAGCGTCCTACGAGCAGTACTTC. This chain uses TRBV24-1 with TRBJ2-7; 10 nucleotides line up with TRBD2. The V segment lost 3 bases and the J segment 1 base; nucleotides outside the gene matches: 8. The CDR3 sequence is 17 residues long. Germline V lookup: CDR1 KGHDR, CDR2 SFDVKD.

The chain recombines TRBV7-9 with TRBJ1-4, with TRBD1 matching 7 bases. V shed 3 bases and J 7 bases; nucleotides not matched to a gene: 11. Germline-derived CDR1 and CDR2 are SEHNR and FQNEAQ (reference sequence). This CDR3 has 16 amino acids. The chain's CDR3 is CASSFTMRGGGEKLFF. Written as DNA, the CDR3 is TGTGCCAGCAGCTTCACAATGAGAGGGGGCGGTGAAAAACTGTTTTTT.

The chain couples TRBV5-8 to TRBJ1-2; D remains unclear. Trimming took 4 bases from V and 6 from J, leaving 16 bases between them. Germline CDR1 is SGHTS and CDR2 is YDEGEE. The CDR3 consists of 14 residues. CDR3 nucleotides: TGTGCCAGCAGCCCCATGATGGGCTGGGATGGCTACACCTTC. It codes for CASSPMMGWDGYTF. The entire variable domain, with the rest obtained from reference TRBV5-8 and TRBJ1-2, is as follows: EAGVTQSPTHLIKTRGQQATLRCSPISGHTSVYWYQQALGLGLQFLLWYDEGEERNRGNFPPRFSGRQFPNYSSELNVNALELEDSALYLCASSPMMGWDGYTFGSGTRLTVV.

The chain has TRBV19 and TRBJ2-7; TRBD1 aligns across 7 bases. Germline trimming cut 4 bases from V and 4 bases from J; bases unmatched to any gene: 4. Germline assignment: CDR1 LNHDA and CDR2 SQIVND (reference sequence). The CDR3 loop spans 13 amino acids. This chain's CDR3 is CASSTTGLYEQYF. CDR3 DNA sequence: TGTGCCAGTAGTACGACAGGGTTGTACGAGCAGTACTTC.

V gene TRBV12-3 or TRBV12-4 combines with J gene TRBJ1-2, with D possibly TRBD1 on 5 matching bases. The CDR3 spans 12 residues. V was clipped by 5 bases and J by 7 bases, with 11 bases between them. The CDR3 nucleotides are TGTGCCAGCAGTCCCGGGGGGGGTGGCTACACCTTC. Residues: CASSPGGGGYTF.

CDR3 sequence (DNA): TGTGCCAGTAGTGGAGTAGCGGGAGGCGTGGAGACCCAGTACTTC. As protein: CASSGVAGGVETQYF. The chain has TRBV19 and TRBJ2-5, with 10 positions matching TRBD2. The germline gives CDR1 LNHDA, CDR2 SQIVND (reference sequence). V was pared by 5 bases and J by 5 bases, with 8 bases of the junction left unmatched. The CDR3 has 15 residues.

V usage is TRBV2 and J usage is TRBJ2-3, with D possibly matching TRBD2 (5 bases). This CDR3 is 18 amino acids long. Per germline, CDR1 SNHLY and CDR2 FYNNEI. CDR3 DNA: TGTGCTTCTGCAATAAGTTCCAGGACTGGCAAACTCACAGATACGCAGTATTTT. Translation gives CASAISSRTGKLTDTQYF. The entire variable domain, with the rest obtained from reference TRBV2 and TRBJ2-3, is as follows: EPEVTQTPSHQVTQMGQEVILRCVPISNHLYFYWYRQILGQKVEFLVSFYNNEISEKSEIFDDQFSVERPDGSNFTLKIRSTKLEDSAMYFCASAISSRTGKLTDTQYFGPGTRLTVL.

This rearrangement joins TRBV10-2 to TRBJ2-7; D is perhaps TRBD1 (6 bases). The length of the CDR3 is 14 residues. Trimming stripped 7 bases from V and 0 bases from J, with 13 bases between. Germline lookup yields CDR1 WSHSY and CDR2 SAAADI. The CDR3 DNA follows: TGCGCCAGCAACGATCAAGGGGGCTCCTACGAGCAGTACTTC. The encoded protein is CASNDQGGSYEQYF.

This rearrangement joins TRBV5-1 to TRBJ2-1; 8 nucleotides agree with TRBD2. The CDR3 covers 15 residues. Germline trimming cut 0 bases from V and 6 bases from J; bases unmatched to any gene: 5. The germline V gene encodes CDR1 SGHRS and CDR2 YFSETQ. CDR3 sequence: CASSLGTSWSNEQFF. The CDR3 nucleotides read TGCGCCAGCAGCTTGGGGACTAGCTGGTCCAATGAGCAGTTCTTC.

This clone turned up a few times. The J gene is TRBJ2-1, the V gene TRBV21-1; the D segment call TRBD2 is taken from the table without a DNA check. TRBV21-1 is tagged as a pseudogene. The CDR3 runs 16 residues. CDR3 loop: CASSSQRGPSYNEQFF. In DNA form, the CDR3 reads TGTGCCAGCAGCTCCCAGCGGGGGCCCTCCTACAATGAGCAGTTCTTC.

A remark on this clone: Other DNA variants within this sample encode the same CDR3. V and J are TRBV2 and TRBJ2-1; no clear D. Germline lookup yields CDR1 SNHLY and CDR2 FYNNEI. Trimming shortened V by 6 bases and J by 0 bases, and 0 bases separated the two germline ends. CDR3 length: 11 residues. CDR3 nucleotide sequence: TGTGCCAGCAGCTCCTACAATGAGCAGTTCTTC. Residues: CASSSYNEQFF.

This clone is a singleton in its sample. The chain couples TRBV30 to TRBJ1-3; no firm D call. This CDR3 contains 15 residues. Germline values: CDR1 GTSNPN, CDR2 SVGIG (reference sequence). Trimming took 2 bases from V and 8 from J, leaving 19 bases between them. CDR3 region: CAWSTPKGRTDTIYF. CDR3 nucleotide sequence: TGTGCCTGGAGTACCCCTAAGGGAAGGACGGACACCATATATTTT. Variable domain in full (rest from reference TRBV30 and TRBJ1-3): SQTIHQWPATLVQPVGSPLSLECTVEGTSNPNLYWYRQAAGRGLQLLFYSVGIGQISSEVPQNLSASRPQDRQFILSSKKLLLSDSGFYLCAWSTPKGRTDTIYFGEGSWLTVV.

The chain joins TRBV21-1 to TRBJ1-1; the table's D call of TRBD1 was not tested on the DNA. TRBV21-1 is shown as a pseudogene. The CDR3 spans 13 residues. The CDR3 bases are TGTGCCAGCACCCGGACAGGGAACACTGAAGCTTTCTTT. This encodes CASTRTGNTEAFF.

The CDR3: CASSLSGTTYGYTF. The CDR3 coding sequence is TGTGCCAGCAGCTTGTCCGGGACAACCTATGGCTACACCTTC. V is TRBV7-2 and J is TRBJ1-2; possibly TRBD1 for D (6 bases). CDR1 and CDR2 (germline): SGHTA, FQGNSA. V was shortened by 3 bases and J by 4 bases, with 12 bases between the two germline ends. There are 14 residues in the CDR3. Complete variable domain (other parts from reference TRBV7-2 and TRBJ1-2): GAGVSQSPSNKVTEKGKDVELRCDPISGHTALYWYRQSLGQGLEFLIYFQGNSAPDKSGLPSDRFSAERTGGSVSTLTIQRTQQEDSAVYLCASSLSGTTYGYTFGSGTRLTVV.

CDR3 in DNA: TGTGCCAGCAGCTTGGGCGGGGGCAATCAGCCCCAGCATTTT. Amino acids: CASSLGGGNQPQHF. The rearrangement uses TRBV7-9 and TRBJ1-5; no reliable D call. V was clipped by 3 bases and J by 2 bases, with 8 bases between them. The CDR3 has 14 residues. The germline V gene encodes CDR1 SEHNR and CDR2 FQNEAQ (reference sequence).

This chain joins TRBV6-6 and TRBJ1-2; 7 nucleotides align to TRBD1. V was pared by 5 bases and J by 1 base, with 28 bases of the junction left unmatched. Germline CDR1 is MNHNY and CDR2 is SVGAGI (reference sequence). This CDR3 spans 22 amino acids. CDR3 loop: CASSRRQGEVFVPPWNNYGYTF. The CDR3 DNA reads TGTGCCAGCAGTCGCCGACAGGGAGAAGTCTTTGTCCCGCCCTGGAATAACTATGGCTACACCTTC.

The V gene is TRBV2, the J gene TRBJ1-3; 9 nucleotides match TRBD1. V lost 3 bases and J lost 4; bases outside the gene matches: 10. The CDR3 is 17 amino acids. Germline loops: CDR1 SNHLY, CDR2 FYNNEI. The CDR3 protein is CASSEGTGFGSGNTIYF. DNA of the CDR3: TGTGCCAGCAGTGAGGGGACAGGGTTCGGCTCGGGAAACACCATATATTTT.

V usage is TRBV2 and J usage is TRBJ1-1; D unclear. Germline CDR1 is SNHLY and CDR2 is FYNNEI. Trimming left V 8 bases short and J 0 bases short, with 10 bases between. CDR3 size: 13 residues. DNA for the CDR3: TGTGCCAGCGCCGGAGTCCTGAACACTGAAGCTTTCTTT. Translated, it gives CASAGVLNTEAFF.